Sequencing of this T cell receptor (beta chain) was carried out in a study of shared clonotypes between healthy human individuals. CD4+ cells were split into CD45RA+ naive and CD45RA-negative memory subsets. This table comes from immunoSEQ multiplex PCR, and its TCRdb copy is limited to in-frame clones, with some not included. The sample includes 2 million to 2.5 million clones, 85% to 95% of them seen just once. Study-wide findings and caveats: Generally, naive subsets came out with larger estimated richness than memory subsets. Clonotypes that were shared across a few donors made up roughly 5% of naive CD4 clonotypes.

Worth noting for this clone: What it binds is not known.

The clonotype comes from a man between 18 and 29 years old in good health. Some clones in this sample may be carry-over from other donors' samples. Sequenced sample: naive CD4+ T cells from PBMCs. This sample's subset: CD45RA+ positively selected.

In DNA, the CDR3 is TGTGCCAGTAGTATACGGTCGAGGGAGCCCCAGCATTTT. The encoded protein is CASSIRSREPQHF. This chain joins TRBV19 and TRBJ1-5; D is unresolved. Germline-derived CDR1 and CDR2 are LNHDA and SQIVND (reference sequence). Trimming shortened V by 2 bases and J by 8 bases, and 10 bases separated the two germline ends. CDR3 size: 13 residues.